This entry concerns a single TCR beta chain. Other DNA sequences in the same sample also yield this CDR3. Method: immunoSEQ multiplex PCR; TCRdb's copy keeps in-frame clones and lacks some. The sample comprises some 2,400,000 clones, approximately 94% of which are singletons, and around 0.13% rests with the top ten. All donors were healthy HIV-negative adults lacking recent acute infections or vaccinations. This entry belongs to a study of shared clonotypes between healthy human individuals. Between the trimmed V and J ends, which lost 6 bases and 2 bases, there was a span of 4 bases. CDR1 is SQVTM and CDR2 is ANQGSEA in the germline V gene. The CDR3 is 10 amino acids.

V usage is TRBV29-1 and J usage is TRBJ1-1; D gene uncertain. The receptor was isolated from a man between 18 and 29 years old in good health. The specimen was naive CD4+ T cells sorted from blood. Subset specified: CD45RA+ positively selected. In DNA form, the CDR3 reads TGCAGCGTCTTAAACACTGAAGCTTTCTTT. Translated: CSVLNTEAFF. Looking up the rest from reference TRBV29-1 and TRBJ1-1 gives the full variable domain: SAVISQKPSRDICQRGTSLTIQCQVDSQVTMMFWYRQQPGQSLTLIATANQGSEATYESGFVIDKFPISRPNLTFSTLTVSNMSPEDSSIYLCSVLNTEAFFGQGTRLTVV.